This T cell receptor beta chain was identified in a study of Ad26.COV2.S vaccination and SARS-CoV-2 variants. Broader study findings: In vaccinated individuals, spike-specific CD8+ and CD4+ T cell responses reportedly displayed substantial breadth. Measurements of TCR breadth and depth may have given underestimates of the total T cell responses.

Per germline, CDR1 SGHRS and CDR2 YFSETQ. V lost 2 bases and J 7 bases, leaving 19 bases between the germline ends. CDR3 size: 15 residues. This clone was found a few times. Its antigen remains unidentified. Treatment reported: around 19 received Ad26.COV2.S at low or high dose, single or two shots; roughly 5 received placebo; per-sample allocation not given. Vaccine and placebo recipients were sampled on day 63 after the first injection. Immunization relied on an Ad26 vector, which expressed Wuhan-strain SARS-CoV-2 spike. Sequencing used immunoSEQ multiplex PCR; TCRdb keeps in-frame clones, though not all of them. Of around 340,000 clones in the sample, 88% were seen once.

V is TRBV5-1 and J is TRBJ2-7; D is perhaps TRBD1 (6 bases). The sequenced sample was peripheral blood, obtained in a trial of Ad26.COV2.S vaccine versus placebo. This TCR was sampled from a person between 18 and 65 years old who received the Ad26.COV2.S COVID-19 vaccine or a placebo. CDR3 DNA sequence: TGCGCCAGCAGCTTAAGACAGGACCAGTCTGGAGAGCAGTACTTC. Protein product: CASSLRQDQSGEQYF.